These T cell receptor beta chains were read from a single sample in a study of blood T cell repertoires in COVID-19. Sequencing used immunoSEQ multiplex PCR; TCRdb keeps in-frame clones, though not all of them. The sample carries approximately 91,000 clones, approximately 80% recorded once. The sequencing input was peripheral blood. The receptors stem from a man between 65 and 80 years old with acute or convalescent COVID-19. Both conserved end residues are trimmed from each CDR3. Clone size is given for some rows only: seen once, a few or many times, or a class if the clone is expanded.

j_call: TRBJ2-7
cdr3_length: 14
clone_size: NA
v_call: TRBV3-1/TRBV3-2
cdr3_aa: ASSQVLQGGGYEQY

j_call: TRBJ1-1
cdr3_length: 12
clone_size: NA
v_call: TRBV6-5
cdr3_aa: ASSRDTMNTEAF

j_call: TRBJ2-7
cdr3_length: 11
clone_size: NA
v_call: TRBV28
cdr3_aa: AGGGTGGRGQY

j_call: TRBJ2-5
cdr3_length: 9
clone_size: NA
v_call: TRBV29-1
cdr3_aa: SAGPGETQY

j_call: TRBJ1-3
cdr3_length: 13
clone_size: many
v_call: TRBV7-9
cdr3_aa: ASGDQGARGNTIY

j_call: TRBJ2-1
cdr3_length: 15
clone_size: NA
v_call: TRBV7-2
cdr3_aa: ASSFRWQGAAYNEQF

j_call: TRBJ1-3
cdr3_length: 13
clone_size: NA
v_call: TRBV5-1
cdr3_aa: ASSLVGGPGNTIY

j_call: TRBJ2-5
cdr3_length: 12
clone_size: few
v_call: TRBV19
cdr3_aa: ASSDVAGVETQY

j_call: TRBJ2-1
cdr3_length: 15
clone_size: once
v_call: TRBV19
cdr3_aa: ASSPLGVAGGYNEQF

j_call: TRBJ1-4
cdr3_length: 13
clone_size: NA
v_call: TRBV5-1
cdr3_aa: ASSLAGQGSEKLF

j_call: TRBJ2-2
cdr3_length: 13
clone_size: once
v_call: TRBV4-2
cdr3_aa: ASSPSGSETGELF

j_call: TRBJ2-3
cdr3_length: 10
clone_size: NA
v_call: TRBV5-1
cdr3_aa: ASSLIGDTQY

j_call: TRBJ1-5
cdr3_length: 12
clone_size: NA
v_call: TRBV6-6
cdr3_aa: ASSLTTLNQPQH

j_call: TRBJ2-7
cdr3_length: 11
clone_size: NA
v_call: TRBV18
cdr3_aa: ASSPPESYEQY

j_call: TRBJ1-1
cdr3_length: 15
clone_size: NA
v_call: TRBV28
cdr3_aa: ASSLFQSSRGATEAF

j_call: TRBJ1-1
cdr3_length: 11
clone_size: NA
v_call: TRBV7-3
cdr3_aa: ASSLSRNTEAF

j_call: TRBJ1-5
cdr3_length: 13
clone_size: NA
v_call: TRBV28
cdr3_aa: ASSFVTGLGQPQH

j_call: TRBJ2-1
cdr3_length: 15
clone_size: NA
v_call: TRBV5-1
cdr3_aa: ASSSMPTSGAYNEQF

j_call: TRBJ1-1
cdr3_length: 12
clone_size: once
v_call: TRBV6-1
cdr3_aa: ASSEATANTEAF

j_call: TRBJ1-2
cdr3_length: 11
clone_size: many
v_call: TRBV28
cdr3_aa: ASSLTENYGYT

j_call: TRBJ2-5
cdr3_length: 12
clone_size: NA
v_call: TRBV29-1
cdr3_aa: SVEPLGWWKTQY

j_call: TRBJ1-1
cdr3_length: 13
clone_size: NA
v_call: TRBV27
cdr3_aa: ASSLQGALSYEAF

j_call: TRBJ2-1
cdr3_length: 11
clone_size: NA
v_call: TRBV28
cdr3_aa: ASSFQLSNEQF

j_call: TRBJ1-5
cdr3_length: 14
clone_size: NA
v_call: TRBV6-1
cdr3_aa: ASSGMAQVSNQPQH

j_call: TRBJ1-5
cdr3_length: 14
clone_size: NA
v_call: TRBV28
cdr3_aa: ASSSLMGLPNQPQH

j_call: TRBJ1-2
cdr3_length: 15
clone_size: NA
v_call: TRBV24-1
cdr3_aa: ATSVAGPDSPWRGYT

j_call: TRBJ1-1
cdr3_length: 11
clone_size: NA
v_call: TRBV2
cdr3_aa: ATCRDGGTEAF

j_call: TRBJ1-1
cdr3_length: 15
clone_size: once
v_call: TRBV28
cdr3_aa: ASSSRTGTTFGPEAF

j_call: TRBJ2-7
cdr3_length: 21
clone_size: few
v_call: TRBV6-4
cdr3_aa: ASSDRIYRDPGSLWGQAYEQY

j_call: TRBJ2-5
cdr3_length: 12
clone_size: NA
v_call: TRBV5-4
cdr3_aa: ASSFSVSQETQY

j_call: TRBJ1-1
cdr3_length: 14
clone_size: once
v_call: TRBV5-6
cdr3_aa: ASSWNTGATNTEAF

j_call: TRBJ1-5
cdr3_length: 12
clone_size: NA
v_call: TRBV10-2
cdr3_aa: ASSWTGVEQPQH

j_call: TRBJ1-2
cdr3_length: 11
clone_size: NA
v_call: TRBV29-1
cdr3_aa: SVERGNVYGYT

j_call: TRBJ1-3
cdr3_length: 12
clone_size: few
v_call: TRBV7-2
cdr3_aa: ASSLRGGGNTIY

j_call: TRBJ2-1
cdr3_length: 11
clone_size: NA
v_call: TRBV29-1
cdr3_aa: SGGQGAGNEQF

j_call: TRBJ1-1
cdr3_length: 12
clone_size: few
v_call: TRBV19
cdr3_aa: ASIARDFPSEAF

j_call: TRBJ1-3
cdr3_length: 9
clone_size: NA
v_call: TRBV6-5
cdr3_aa: ASTGGNTIY

j_call: TRBJ1-1
cdr3_length: 14
clone_size: NA
v_call: TRBV5-6
cdr3_aa: ASSLPLGVQNTEAF

j_call: TRBJ1-2
cdr3_length: 12
clone_size: NA
v_call: TRBV2
cdr3_aa: ASSRDSSRDGYT

j_call: TRBJ1-5
cdr3_length: 13
clone_size: NA
v_call: TRBV2
cdr3_aa: ASSEFSGSNQPQH

j_call: TRBJ1-5
cdr3_length: 13
clone_size: NA
v_call: TRBV6-5
cdr3_aa: ASIRTGDSNQPQH